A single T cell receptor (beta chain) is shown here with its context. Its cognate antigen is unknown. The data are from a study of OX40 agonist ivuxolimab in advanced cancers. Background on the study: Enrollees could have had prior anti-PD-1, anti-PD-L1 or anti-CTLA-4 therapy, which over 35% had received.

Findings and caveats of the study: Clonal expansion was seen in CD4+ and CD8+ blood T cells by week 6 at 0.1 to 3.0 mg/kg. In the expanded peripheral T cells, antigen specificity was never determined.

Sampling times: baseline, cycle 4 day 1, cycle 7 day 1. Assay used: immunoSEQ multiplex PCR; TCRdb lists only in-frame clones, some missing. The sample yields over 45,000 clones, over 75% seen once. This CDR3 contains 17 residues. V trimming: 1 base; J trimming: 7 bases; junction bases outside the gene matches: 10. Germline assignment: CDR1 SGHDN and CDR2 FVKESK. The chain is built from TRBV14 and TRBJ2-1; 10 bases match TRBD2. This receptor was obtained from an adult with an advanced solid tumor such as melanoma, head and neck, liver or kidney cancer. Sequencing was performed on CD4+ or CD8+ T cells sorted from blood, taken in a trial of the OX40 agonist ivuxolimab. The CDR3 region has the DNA TGTGCCAGCAGCCAAGGGTTGATAGCGGGAGGTGGAAATGAGCAGTTCTTC. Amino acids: CASSQGLIAGGGNEQFF.